This T cell receptor beta chain was obtained from a study of T-cell reconstitution after alpha-beta-depleted transplantation in children. Findings of the study overall: Reportedly, only several hundred clones from non-depleted graft cells drove alpha-beta T-cell counts at about two months.

J lost 9 bases, V lost 0 bases, and 8 bases had no gene match. The CDR3 length is 16 residues. Germline CDR1 and CDR2: SGHRS and YFSETQ. This clonotype was observed a handful of times. The antigen is not known. A TCRbeta library incorporating unique molecular identifiers was prepared. TCRdb ran MiXCR on the PCR reads and lists one entry per CDR3 protein. Of about 580,000 distinct CDR3 sequences in the sample, about 21% are singletons; the top ten hold roughly 15%. The chain uses TRBV5-1 and TRBJ1-6; 8 positions match TRBD1. This sequence was found in a boy under two years old who had a stem cell transplant for acute myeloid leukemia, so the T cells may come from the graft donor. The sequencing used PBMCs, mostly from graft donor cells, collected 360 days after TCRalphabeta/CD19-depleted stem cell transplant. CDR3 DNA sequence: TGCGCCAGCAGCTTGGAAGGACAGGGTAGAAGTTCACCCCTCCACTTT. This gives the protein CASSLEGQGRSSPLHF.